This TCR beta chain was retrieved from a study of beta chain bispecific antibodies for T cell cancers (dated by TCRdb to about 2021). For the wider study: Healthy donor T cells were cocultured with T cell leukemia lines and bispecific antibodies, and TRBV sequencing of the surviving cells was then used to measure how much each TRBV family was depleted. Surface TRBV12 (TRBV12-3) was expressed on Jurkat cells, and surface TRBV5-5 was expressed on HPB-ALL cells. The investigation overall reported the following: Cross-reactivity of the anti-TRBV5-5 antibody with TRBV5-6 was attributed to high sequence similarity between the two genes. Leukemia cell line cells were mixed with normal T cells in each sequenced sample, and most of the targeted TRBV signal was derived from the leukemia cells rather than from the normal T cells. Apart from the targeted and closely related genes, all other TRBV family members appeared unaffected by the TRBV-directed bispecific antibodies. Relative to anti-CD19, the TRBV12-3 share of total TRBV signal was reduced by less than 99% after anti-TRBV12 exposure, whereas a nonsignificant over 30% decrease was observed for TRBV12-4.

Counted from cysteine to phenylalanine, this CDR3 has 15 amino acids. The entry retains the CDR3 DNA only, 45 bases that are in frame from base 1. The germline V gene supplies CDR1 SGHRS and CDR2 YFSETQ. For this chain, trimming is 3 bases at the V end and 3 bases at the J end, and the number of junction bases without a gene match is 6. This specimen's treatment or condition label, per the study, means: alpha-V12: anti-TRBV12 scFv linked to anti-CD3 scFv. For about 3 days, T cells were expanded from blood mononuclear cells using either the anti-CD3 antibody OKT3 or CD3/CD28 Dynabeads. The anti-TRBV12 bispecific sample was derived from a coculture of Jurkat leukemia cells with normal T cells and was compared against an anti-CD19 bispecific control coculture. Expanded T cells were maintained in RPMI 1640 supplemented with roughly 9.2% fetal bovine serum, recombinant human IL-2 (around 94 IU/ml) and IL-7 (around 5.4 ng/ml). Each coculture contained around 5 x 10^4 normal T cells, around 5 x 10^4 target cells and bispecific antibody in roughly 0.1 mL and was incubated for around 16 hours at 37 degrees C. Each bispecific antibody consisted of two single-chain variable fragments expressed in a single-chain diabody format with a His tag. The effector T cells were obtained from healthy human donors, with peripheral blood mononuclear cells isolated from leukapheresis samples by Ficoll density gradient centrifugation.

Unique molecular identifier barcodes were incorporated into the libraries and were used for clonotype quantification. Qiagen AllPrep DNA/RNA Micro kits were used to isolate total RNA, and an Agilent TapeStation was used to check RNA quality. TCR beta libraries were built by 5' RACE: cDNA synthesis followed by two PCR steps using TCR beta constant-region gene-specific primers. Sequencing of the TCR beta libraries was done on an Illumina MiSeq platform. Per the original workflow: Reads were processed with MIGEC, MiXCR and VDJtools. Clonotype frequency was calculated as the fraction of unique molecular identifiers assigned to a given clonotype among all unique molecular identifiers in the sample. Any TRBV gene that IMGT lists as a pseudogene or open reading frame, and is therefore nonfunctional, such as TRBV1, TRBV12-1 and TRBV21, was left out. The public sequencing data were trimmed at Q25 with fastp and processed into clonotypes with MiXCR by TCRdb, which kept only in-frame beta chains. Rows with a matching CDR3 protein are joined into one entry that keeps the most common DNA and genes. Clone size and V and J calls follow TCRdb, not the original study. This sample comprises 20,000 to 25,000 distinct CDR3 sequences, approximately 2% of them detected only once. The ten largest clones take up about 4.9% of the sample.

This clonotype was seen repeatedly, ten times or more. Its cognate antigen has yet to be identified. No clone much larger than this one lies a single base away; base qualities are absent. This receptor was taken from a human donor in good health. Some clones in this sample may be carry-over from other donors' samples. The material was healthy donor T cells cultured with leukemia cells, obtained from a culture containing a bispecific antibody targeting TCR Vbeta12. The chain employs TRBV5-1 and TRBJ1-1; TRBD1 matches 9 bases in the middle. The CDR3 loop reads CASSWTGAGDTEAFF. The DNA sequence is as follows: TGCGCCAGCAGCTGGACAGGGGCTGGAGACACTGAAGCTTTCTTT.